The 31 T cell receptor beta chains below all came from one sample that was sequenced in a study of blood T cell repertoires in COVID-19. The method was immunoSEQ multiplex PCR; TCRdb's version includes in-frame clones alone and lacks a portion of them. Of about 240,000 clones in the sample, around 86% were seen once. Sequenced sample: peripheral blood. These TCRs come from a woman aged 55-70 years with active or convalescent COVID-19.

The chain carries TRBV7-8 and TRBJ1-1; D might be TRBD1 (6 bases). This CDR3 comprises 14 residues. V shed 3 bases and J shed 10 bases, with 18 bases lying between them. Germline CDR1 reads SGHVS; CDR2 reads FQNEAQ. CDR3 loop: CASSFTRGPRGAFF. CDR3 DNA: TGTGCCAGCAGCTTTACCAGGGGCCCAAGGGGAGCTTTCTTT.

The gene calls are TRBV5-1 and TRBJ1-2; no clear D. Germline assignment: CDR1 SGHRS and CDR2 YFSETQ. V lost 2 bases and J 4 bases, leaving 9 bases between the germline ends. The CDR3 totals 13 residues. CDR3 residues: CASSFGQTYGYTF. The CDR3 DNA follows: TGCGCCAGCAGCTTTGGGCAGACCTATGGCTACACCTTC.

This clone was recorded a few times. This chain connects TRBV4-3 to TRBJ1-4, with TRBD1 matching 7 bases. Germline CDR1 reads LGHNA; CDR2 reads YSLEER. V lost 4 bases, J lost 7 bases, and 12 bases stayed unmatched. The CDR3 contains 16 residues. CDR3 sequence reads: CASSRGGARSSEKLFF. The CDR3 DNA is TGCGCCAGCAGCCGAGGGGGCGCGCGATCTAGTGAAAAACTGTTTTTT.

The CDR3 sequence is CASSHRLAGTSNTGELFF. CDR3 nucleotide sequence: TGTGCCAGCAGCCATAGACTAGCGGGGACCTCGAACACCGGGGAGCTGTTTTTT. This chain links TRBV7-8 with TRBJ2-2, with 11 bases identical to TRBD2. The CDR3 length is 18 residues. Germline CDR1 and CDR2: SGHVS and FQNEAQ. The trim removed 5 bases at V and 0 bases at J, leaving 8 bases unmatched.

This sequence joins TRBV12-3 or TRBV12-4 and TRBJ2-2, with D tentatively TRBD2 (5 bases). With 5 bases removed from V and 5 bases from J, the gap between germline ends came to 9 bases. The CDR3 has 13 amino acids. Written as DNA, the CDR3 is TGTGCCAGCAGTCCTAGCCTAACCGGGGAGCTGTTTTTT. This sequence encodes CASSPSLTGELFF.

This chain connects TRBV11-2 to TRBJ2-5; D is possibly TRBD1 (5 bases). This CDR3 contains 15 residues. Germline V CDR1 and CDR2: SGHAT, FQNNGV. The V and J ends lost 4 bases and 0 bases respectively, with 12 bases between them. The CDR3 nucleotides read TGTGCCAGCAGCTCCCGACGGACAAACCAAGAGACCCAGTACTTC. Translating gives CASSSRRTNQETQYF.

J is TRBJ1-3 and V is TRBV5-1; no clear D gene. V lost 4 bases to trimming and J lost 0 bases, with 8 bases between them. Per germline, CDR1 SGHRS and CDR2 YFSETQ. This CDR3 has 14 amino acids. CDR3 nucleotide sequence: TGCGCCAGCAGCATGACACACTCTGGAAACACCATATATTTT. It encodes CASSMTHSGNTIYF.

The CDR3 loop is CASSPTGGGAADTQYF. CDR3 bases: TGTGCCAGCAGCCCCACGGGCGGGGGGGCAGCAGATACGCAGTATTTT. This chain joins TRBV7-6 and TRBJ2-3, with 9 bases that match TRBD2. From germline, CDR1 is SGHVS and CDR2 FNYEAQ. The length of the CDR3 is 16 residues. Germline trimming cut 5 bases from V and 4 bases from J; bases unmatched to any gene: 10.

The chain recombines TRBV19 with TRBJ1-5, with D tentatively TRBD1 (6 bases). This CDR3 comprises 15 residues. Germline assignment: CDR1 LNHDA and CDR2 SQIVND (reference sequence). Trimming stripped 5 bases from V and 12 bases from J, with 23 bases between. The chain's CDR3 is CASSPEGRGTQNQHF. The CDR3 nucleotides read TGTGCCAGTAGTCCCGAGGGCAGGGGTACCCAGAACCAGCATTTT.

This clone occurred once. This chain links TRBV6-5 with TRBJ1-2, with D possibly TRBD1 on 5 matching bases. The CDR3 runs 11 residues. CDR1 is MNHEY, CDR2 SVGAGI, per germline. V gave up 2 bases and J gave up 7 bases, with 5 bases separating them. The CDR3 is CASSYRGGYTF. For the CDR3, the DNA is TGTGCCAGCAGTTACAGGGGTGGCTACACCTTC.

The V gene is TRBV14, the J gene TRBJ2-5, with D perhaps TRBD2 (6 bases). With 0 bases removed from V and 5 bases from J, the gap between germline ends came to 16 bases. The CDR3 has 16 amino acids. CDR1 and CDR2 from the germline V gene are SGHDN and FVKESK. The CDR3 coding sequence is TGTGCCAGCAGCCAAGATTGGGGAGGACTCGGGGAGACCCAGTACTTC. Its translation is CASSQDWGGLGETQYF.

In DNA form, the CDR3 reads TGTGCCAGCAGCTCCGGGTTCCAAGGAGAGGGAGCTTTCTTT. Translating gives CASSSGFQGEGAFF. This rearrangement joins TRBV11-2 to TRBJ1-1; no reliable D call. This CDR3 is 14 amino acids long. Trimming took 4 bases from V and 10 from J, leaving 19 bases between them. Looked up from germline, CDR1 is SGHAT and CDR2 is FQNNGV.

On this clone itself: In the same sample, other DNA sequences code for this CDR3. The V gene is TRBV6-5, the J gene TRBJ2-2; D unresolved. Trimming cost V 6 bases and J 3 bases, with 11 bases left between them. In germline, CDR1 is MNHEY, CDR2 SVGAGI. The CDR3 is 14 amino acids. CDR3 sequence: CASSLIQDTGELFF. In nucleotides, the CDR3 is TGTGCCAGCAGCTTAATTCAGGACACCGGGGAGCTGTTTTTT.

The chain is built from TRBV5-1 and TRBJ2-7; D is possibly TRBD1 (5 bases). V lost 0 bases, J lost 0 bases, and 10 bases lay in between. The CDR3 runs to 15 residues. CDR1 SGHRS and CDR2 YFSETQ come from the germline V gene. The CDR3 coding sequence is TGCGCCAGCAGCTTGGAGGGGCGGAGCTCCTACGAGCAGTACTTC. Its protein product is CASSLEGRSSYEQYF.

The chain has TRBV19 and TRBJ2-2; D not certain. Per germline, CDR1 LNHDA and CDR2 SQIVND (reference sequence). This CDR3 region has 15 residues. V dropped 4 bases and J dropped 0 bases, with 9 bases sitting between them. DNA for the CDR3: TGTGCCAGTAGTAGAGGTCGATCGAACACCGGGGAGCTGTTTTTT. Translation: CASSRGRSNTGELFF.

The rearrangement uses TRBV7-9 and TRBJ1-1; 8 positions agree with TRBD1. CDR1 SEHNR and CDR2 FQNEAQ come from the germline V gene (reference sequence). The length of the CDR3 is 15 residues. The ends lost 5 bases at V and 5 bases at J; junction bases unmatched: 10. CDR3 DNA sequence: TGTGCCAGCAGCCCTGGATCAGGGGGCAAGACTGAAGCTTTCTTT. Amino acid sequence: CASSPGSGGKTEAFF.

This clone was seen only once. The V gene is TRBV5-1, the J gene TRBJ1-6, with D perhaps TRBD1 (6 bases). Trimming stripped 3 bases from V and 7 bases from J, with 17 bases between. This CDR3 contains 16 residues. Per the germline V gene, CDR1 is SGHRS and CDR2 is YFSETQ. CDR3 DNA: TGCGCCAGCAGCTGGACAGTACCTCAGGGAAATTCACCCCTCCACTTT. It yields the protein CASSWTVPQGNSPLHF. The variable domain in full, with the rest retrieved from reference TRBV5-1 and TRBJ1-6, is KAGVTQTPRYLIKTRGQQVTLSCSPISGHRSVSWYQQTPGQGLQFLFEYFSETQRNKGNFPGRFSGRQFSNSRSEMNVSTLELGDSALYLCASSWTVPQGNSPLHFGNGTRLTVT.

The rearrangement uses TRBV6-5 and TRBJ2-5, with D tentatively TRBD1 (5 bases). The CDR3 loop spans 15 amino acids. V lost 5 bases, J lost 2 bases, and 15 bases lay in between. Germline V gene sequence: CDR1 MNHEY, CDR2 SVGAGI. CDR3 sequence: CASSRKRQNQETQYF. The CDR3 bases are TGTGCCAGCAGTCGCAAGCGACAGAATCAAGAGACCCAGTACTTC.

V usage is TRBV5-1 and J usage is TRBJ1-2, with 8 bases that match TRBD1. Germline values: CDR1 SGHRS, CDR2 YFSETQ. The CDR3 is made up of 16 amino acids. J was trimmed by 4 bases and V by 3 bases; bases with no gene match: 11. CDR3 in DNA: TGCGCCAGCAGCTCGGGCATCTCAGGGGGCGGCTATGGCTACACCTTC. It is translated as CASSSGISGGGYGYTF.

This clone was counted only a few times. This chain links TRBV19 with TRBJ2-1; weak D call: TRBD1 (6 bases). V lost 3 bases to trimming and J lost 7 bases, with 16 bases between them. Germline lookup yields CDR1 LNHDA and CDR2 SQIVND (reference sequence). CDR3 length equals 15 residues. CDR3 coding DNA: TGTGCCAGTAGTATCCCAGGGGAGAGGCTTAATGAGCAGTTCTTC. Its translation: CASSIPGERLNEQFF.

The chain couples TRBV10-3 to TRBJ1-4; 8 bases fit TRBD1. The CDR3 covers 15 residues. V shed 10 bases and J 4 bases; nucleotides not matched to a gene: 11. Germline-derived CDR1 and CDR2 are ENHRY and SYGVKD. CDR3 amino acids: CASQAGQGGNEKLFF. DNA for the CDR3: TGTGCCAGCCAAGCCGGACAGGGTGGTAATGAAAAACTGTTTTTT.

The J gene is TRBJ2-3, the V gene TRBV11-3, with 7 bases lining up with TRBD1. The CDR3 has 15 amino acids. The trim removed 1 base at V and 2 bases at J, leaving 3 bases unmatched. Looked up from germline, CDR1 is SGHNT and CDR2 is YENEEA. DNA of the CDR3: TGTGCCAGCAGCTTAGGGGACAGCTACACAGATACGCAGTATTTT. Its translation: CASSLGDSYTDTQYF.

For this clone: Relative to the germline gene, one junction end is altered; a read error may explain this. In DNA, the CDR3 is TGCACCAGCAGCACCGTCCAGGGGGGGAACACTGAAGCTTTCTTT. It is translated as CTSSTVQGGNTEAFF. J is TRBJ1-1 and V is TRBV5-1; 7 bases match TRBD1. The CDR3 loop spans 15 amino acids. Germline V gene sequence: CDR1 SGHRS, CDR2 YFSETQ.

In nucleotides, the CDR3 is TGTGCCTGGAGACAAGGGGGCACAGATACGCAGTATTTT. Encoded protein: CAWRQGGTDTQYF. The chain employs TRBV30 and TRBJ2-3, with D perhaps matching TRBD1 (5 bases). The V and J ends lost 3 bases and 1 base respectively, with 8 bases between them. In germline, CDR1 is GTSNPN, CDR2 SVGIG (reference sequence). This CDR3 spans 13 amino acids.

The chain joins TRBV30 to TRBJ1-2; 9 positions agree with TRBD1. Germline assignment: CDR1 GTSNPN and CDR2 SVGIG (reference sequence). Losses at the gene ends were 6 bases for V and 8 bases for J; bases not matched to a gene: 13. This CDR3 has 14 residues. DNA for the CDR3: TGTGCCTGTACAACAGGGGGCGTTTTTTACGGCTACACCTTC. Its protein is CACTTGGVFYGYTF.

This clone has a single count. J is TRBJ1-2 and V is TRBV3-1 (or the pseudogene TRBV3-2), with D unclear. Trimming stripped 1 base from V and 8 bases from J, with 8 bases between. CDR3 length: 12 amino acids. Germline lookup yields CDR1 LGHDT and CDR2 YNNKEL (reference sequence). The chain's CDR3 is CASSQASRGYTF. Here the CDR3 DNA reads TGTGCCAGCAGCCAAGCCTCGCGGGGCTACACCTTC.

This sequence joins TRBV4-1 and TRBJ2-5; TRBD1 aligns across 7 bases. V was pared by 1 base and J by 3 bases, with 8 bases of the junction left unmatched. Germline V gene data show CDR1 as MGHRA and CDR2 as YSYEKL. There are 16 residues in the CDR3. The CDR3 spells CASSQGRTGGKETQYF. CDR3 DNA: TGCGCCAGCAGCCAAGGAAGGACAGGAGGAAAAGAGACCCAGTACTTC.

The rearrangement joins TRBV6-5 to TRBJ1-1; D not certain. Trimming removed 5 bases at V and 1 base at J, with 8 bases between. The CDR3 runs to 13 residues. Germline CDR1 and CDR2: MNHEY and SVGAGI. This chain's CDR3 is CASSRGSNTEAFF. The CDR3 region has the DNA TGTGCCAGCAGTCGCGGCTCGAACACTGAAGCTTTCTTT.

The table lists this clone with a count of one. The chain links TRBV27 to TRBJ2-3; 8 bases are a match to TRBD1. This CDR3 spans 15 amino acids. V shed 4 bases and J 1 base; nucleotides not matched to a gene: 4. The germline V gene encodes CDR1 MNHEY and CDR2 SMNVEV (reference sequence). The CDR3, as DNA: TGTGCCAGCAGTTGGACAGGGACCCGCACAGATACGCAGTATTTT. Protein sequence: CASSWTGTRTDTQYF.

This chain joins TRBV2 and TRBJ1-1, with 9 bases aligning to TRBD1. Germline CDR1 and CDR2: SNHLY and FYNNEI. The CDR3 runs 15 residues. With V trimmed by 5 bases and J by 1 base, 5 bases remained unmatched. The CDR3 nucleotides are TGTGCCAGCAGTATACAGGGGGCTGAGAACACTGAAGCTTTCTTT. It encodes CASSIQGAENTEAFF.

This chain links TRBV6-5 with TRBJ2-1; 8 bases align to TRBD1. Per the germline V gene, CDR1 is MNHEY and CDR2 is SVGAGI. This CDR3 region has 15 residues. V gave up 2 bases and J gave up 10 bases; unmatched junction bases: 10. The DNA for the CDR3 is TGTGCCAGCAGTTACCCCGGGCAGGGGGCAGGGGAGCAGTTCTTC. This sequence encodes CASSYPGQGAGEQFF.